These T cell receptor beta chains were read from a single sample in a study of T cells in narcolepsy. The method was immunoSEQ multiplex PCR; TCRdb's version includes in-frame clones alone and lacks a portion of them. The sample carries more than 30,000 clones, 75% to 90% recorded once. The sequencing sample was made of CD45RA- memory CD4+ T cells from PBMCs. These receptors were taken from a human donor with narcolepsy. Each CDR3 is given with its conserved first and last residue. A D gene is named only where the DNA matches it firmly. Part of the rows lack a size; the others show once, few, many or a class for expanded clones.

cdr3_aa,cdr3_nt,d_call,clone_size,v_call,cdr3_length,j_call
CASSGQEPPYEQYF,TGTGCCAGCAGTGGACAGGAACCCCCCTACGAGCAGTACTTC,TRBD1,NA,TRBV6-6,14,TRBJ2-7
CASSERAQPQHF,TGTGCCAGCAGTGAACGTGCTCAGCCCCAGCATTTT,NA,NA,TRBV6-1,12,TRBJ1-5
CASSSTGGRNIQYF,TGTGCCAGCAGTTCGACAGGGGGCAGAAACATTCAGTACTTC,TRBD1,NA,TRBV7-2,14,TRBJ2-4
CATAVSRQTEAFF,TGTGCCACCGCGGTCTCCCGACAGACTGAAGCTTTCTTT,NA,NA,TRBV7-3,13,TRBJ1-1
CASSVQGPGTEAFF,TGTGCCAGCAGCGTCCAAGGTCCCGGGACTGAAGCTTTCTTT,NA,NA,TRBV7-2,14,TRBJ1-1
CASSISAGTGSYEQYF,TGTGCCAGTAGTATTTCCGCCGGGACAGGGTCCTACGAGCAGTACTTC,TRBD1,NA,TRBV19,16,TRBJ2-7
CASSDGQGWTEAFF,TGTGCCAGCAGTGACGGACAGGGATGGACTGAAGCTTTCTTT,TRBD1,NA,TRBV25-1,14,TRBJ1-1
CASSGGDIQYF,TGTGCCAGCAGCGGGGGGGACATTCAGTACTTC,TRBD2,NA,TRBV11-2,11,TRBJ2-4
CASSVDPGLYYGYTF,TGTGCCAGCAGCGTAGATCCAGGGCTTTACTATGGCTACACCTTC,NA,NA,TRBV9,15,TRBJ1-2
CASVGGPEREQYF,TGTGCCAGCGTGGGAGGGCCCGAACGGGAGCAGTACTTC,TRBD2,NA,TRBV18,13,TRBJ2-7
CASSQRITAFF,TGTGCCAGCAGCCAGAGGATAACAGCTTTCTTT,NA,NA,TRBV2,11,TRBJ1-1
CASSEMNTEAFF,TGTGCCAGCTCCGAAATGAACACTGAAGCTTTCTTT,NA,NA,TRBV18,12,TRBJ1-1
CATSSLGRGEFGGYTF,TGTGCCACCAGCAGTCTCGGACGAGGAGAGTTTGGTGGCTACACCTTC,NA,NA,TRBV15,16,TRBJ1-2
CASSSIPGQENIQYF,TGCGCCAGCAGCTCTATCCCGGGACAAGAAAACATTCAGTACTTC,NA,NA,TRBV5-1,15,TRBJ2-4
CASSPGQYGYTF,TGTGCCAGCAGCCCGGGGCAGTATGGCTACACCTTC,NA,NA,TRBV4-2,12,TRBJ1-2
CASSSGGRNSYNSPLHF,TGTGCCAGCAGCTCGGGGGGGAGGAACTCCTATAATTCACCCCTCCACTTT,NA,NA,TRBV11-2,17,TRBJ1-6
CASSLQGGTNEKLFF,TGTGCCAGCAGCTTACAAGGAGGAACTAATGAAAAACTGTTTTTT,NA,few,TRBV7-2,15,TRBJ1-4
CASSLETSGGALAGELFF,TGTGCCAGCAGTTTAGAGACTAGCGGGGGGGCCCTAGCCGGGGAGCTGTTTTTT,TRBD2,NA,TRBV27,18,TRBJ2-2
CASSAGTGEYNEQFF,TGTGCCAGCAGCGCCGGGACAGGGGAATACAATGAGCAGTTCTTC,TRBD1,once,TRBV5-4,15,TRBJ2-1
CASSPGAGDTEAFF,TGTGCCAGCTCACCCGGGGCGGGGGACACTGAAGCTTTCTTT,NA,NA,TRBV18,14,TRBJ1-1
CASSPSKQPQHF,TGTGCCAGCAGTCCCTCCAAACAGCCCCAGCATTTT,NA,NA,TRBV28,12,TRBJ1-5
CASSFSTEAFF,TGTGCCAGCAGCTTCAGCACTGAAGCTTTCTTT,NA,NA,TRBV5-6,11,TRBJ1-1
CASSGGQGTVAYEQYF,TGTGCCAGCAGCGGGGGCCAAGGGACGGTTGCCTACGAGCAGTACTTC,NA,NA,TRBV11-1,16,TRBJ2-7
CAWSVNTGTEAFF,TGTGCCTGGAGTGTCAATACAGGGACTGAAGCTTTCTTT,NA,NA,TRBV30,13,TRBJ1-1
CASSTPGQNYGYTF,TGTGCCAGTAGTACCCCGGGACAGAACTATGGCTACACCTTC,TRBD1,NA,TRBV19,14,TRBJ1-2
CASSLAGGPVETQYF,TGCGCCAGCAGCTTGGCGGGGGGGCCTGTAGAGACCCAGTACTTC,TRBD2,few,TRBV5-1,15,TRBJ2-5
CASSVVIGGANEQFF,TGTGCCAGCAGTGTGGTTATCGGGGGGGCCAATGAGCAGTTCTTC,TRBD2,NA,TRBV2,15,TRBJ2-1
CASSQDGTSYQPQHF,TGCGCCAGCAGCCAAGACGGGACATCATATCAGCCCCAGCATTTT,NA,once,TRBV4-1,15,TRBJ1-5
CGSSPDQETQYF,TGTGGCAGCAGCCCCGACCAAGAGACCCAGTACTTC,NA,NA,TRBV7-6,12,TRBJ2-5
CASSERGPYNSPLHF,TGTGCCAGCAGTGAACGGGGACCCTATAATTCACCCCTCCACTTT,NA,NA,TRBV25-1,15,TRBJ1-6
CASGPPGHLNTEAFF,TGTGCTAGTGGTCCCCCGGGACACTTGAACACTGAAGCTTTCTTT,NA,NA,TRBV12-5,15,TRBJ1-1
CSVQGQRNTEAFF,TGCAGCGTCCAGGGGCAGCGGAACACTGAAGCTTTCTTT,NA,NA,TRBV29-1,13,TRBJ1-1
CAWSETGRGEKLFF,TGTGCCTGGAGTGAGACAGGGAGGGGTGAAAAACTGTTTTTT,TRBD1,few,TRBV30,14,TRBJ1-4
CASSLGGSSISYNEQFF,TGTGCCAGCAGCTTAGGGGGCAGCTCAATCTCATACAATGAGCAGTTCTTC,NA,NA,TRBV11-2,17,TRBJ2-1
CASSLERVRTGELFF,TGTGCCAGCAGCTTAGAGAGGGTGAGAACCGGGGAGCTGTTTTTT,NA,few,TRBV11-2,15,TRBJ2-2
CASSPTSGGGYEQYF,TGTGCCAGCTCGCCTACTAGCGGGGGTGGCTACGAGCAGTACTTC,TRBD2,NA,TRBV18,15,TRBJ2-7
CASSAEGMAGNTIYF,TGTGCCAGCAGCGCCGAGGGGATGGCTGGAAACACCATATATTTT,NA,NA,TRBV9,15,TRBJ1-3
CASSLTGMGQPQHF,TGTGCCAGCAGCCTAACAGGGATGGGGCAGCCCCAGCATTTT,NA,once,TRBV2,14,TRBJ1-5